The 13 T cell receptor beta chains in this list originate from one sample, sequenced in a study of OX40 agonist ivuxolimab in advanced cancers. Sequenced by immunoSEQ multiplex PCR; TCRdb stores in-frame clones only, minus some. The profile shows some 45,000 clones, around 89% of them singletons. The sequenced sample was CD4+ or CD8+ T cells sorted from blood, obtained in a trial of the OX40 agonist ivuxolimab. The source of these receptors is an adult with an advanced solid tumor such as melanoma, head and neck, liver or kidney cancer.

The rearrangement uses TRBV5-1 and TRBJ1-2; D is unclear. Germline V gene lookup returns CDR1 SGHRS and CDR2 YFSETQ. The CDR3 extends over 15 amino acids. Between the trimmed V and J ends, which lost 4 bases and 3 bases, there was a span of 16 bases. CDR3 nucleotide sequence: TGCGCCAGCAGCCTCCGGATTCCCGGGGACTATGGCTACACCTTC. Its translation: CASSLRIPGDYGYTF.

The CDR3 protein is CSVEDGGRVQYF. The CDR3 coding sequence is TGCAGCGTTGAAGATGGGGGAAGGGTGCAGTATTTT. J is TRBJ2-3 and V is TRBV29-1; D could derive from TRBD1 or TRBD2 (5 bases each). V was shortened by 0 bases and J by 11 bases, with 12 bases between the two germline ends. CDR1 is SQVTM, CDR2 ANQGSEA, per germline. CDR3 size: 12 residues.

As regards this clone: The same CDR3 arises from other DNA sequences in this sample as well. V and J are TRBV30 and TRBJ2-7; D is ambiguous. Germline V gene sequence: CDR1 GTSNPN, CDR2 SVGIG (reference sequence). CDR3 size: 13 residues. With 0 bases removed from V and 1 base from J, the gap between germline ends came to 7 bases. CDR3 nucleotides: TGTGCCTGGAGTGTTGGTGGTTCCTACGAGCAGTACTTC. Protein sequence: CAWSVGGSYEQYF.

This chain uses TRBV19 with TRBJ2-7; 10 bases line up with TRBD1. Germline lookup yields CDR1 LNHDA and CDR2 SQIVND (reference sequence). The CDR3 runs to 15 residues. V lost 6 bases to trimming and J lost 3 bases; unmatched junction nucleotides: 8. CDR3 DNA sequence: TGTGCCAGTAGCCATGGGACAGGGGATATCTACGAGCAGTACTTC. Encoded protein: CASSHGTGDIYEQYF.

V gene TRBV6-5 combines with J gene TRBJ1-2; TRBD1 is a possible D gene (6 bases). Between the trimmed V and J ends, which lost 8 bases and 4 bases, there was a span of 14 bases. Germline values: CDR1 MNHEY, CDR2 SVGAGI. This CDR3 spans 13 amino acids. CDR3 residues: CASLGGPTYGYTF. CDR3 nucleotide sequence: TGTGCCAGCCTAGGGGGGCCAACCTATGGCTACACCTTC.

The chain is built from TRBV7-9 and TRBJ2-7; possibly TRBD2 for D (6 bases). CDR3 length: 14 amino acids. V shed 1 base and J shed 3 bases, with 10 bases lying between them. Germline CDR1 reads SEHNR; CDR2 reads FQNEAQ (reference sequence). The CDR3 spells CASSLVGGNYEQYF. The CDR3 bases are TGTGCCAGCAGCTTAGTCGGGGGTAACTACGAGCAGTACTTC.

This sequence joins TRBV2 and TRBJ2-1; 10 bases align to TRBD2. This CDR3 has 16 residues. The germline gives CDR1 SNHLY, CDR2 FYNNEI. With 7 bases clipped from V and 1 base from J, the junction kept 7 bases outside the gene matches. CDR3 sequence: CASNGLAGDSYNEQFF. The CDR3 DNA is TGTGCCAGCAACGGGCTAGCGGGAGATTCCTACAATGAGCAGTTCTTC.

V and J are TRBV28 and TRBJ2-7, with TRBD1 as a possible D gene (6 bases). Germline CDR1 is MDHEN and CDR2 is SYDVKM. This CDR3 region has 14 residues. The V and J ends lost 3 bases and 4 bases respectively, with 13 bases between them. CDR3 DNA: TGTGCCAGCAGTTTTAGTGGGGGCCGTTACGAGCAGTACTTC. This translates into CASSFSGGRYEQYF.

The J gene is TRBJ2-5, the V gene TRBV4-1, with TRBD1 matching over 9 bases. Unmatched junction bases numbered 10, after V lost 6 bases and J lost 2 bases. From germline, CDR1 is MGHRA and CDR2 YSYEKL. This CDR3 region has 16 residues. CDR3 amino acids: CASSPTGGAGQETQYF. The CDR3 DNA follows: TGCGCCAGCAGTCCTACAGGGGGCGCGGGGCAAGAGACCCAGTACTTC.

This clone occurred once. This chain connects TRBV19 to TRBJ2-2; D is unclear. Per the germline V gene, CDR1 is LNHDA and CDR2 is SQIVND (reference sequence). Trimming cost V 5 bases and J 5 bases, with 9 bases left between them. The CDR3 spans 13 residues. This chain's CDR3 is CASSVAGTGELFF. The CDR3 nucleotides read TGTGCCAGTAGTGTAGCCGGTACCGGGGAGCTGTTTTTT.

J is TRBJ1-1 and V is TRBV9, with no clear D. The germline V gene encodes CDR1 SGDLS and CDR2 YYNGEE. V was trimmed by 0 bases and J by 4 bases, leaving 16 bases between them. The CDR3 sequence is 16 residues long. In DNA, the CDR3 is TGTGCCAGCAGCGTAGGGCACAGTGGAGCCGGCACTGAAGCTTTCTTT. It encodes CASSVGHSGAGTEAFF.

This chain uses TRBV7-6 with TRBJ2-1; tentative D call: TRBD2 (5 bases). Germline V gene data show CDR1 as SGHVS and CDR2 as FNYEAQ. This CDR3 has 14 residues. V shed 2 bases and J shed 5 bases, with 10 bases lying between them. CDR3 in amino acids: CASSLRTLDNEQFF. The CDR3 coding sequence is TGTGCCAGCAGCTTACGGACTTTAGACAATGAGCAGTTCTTC.

This clone came up a few times. The chain employs TRBV5-1 and TRBJ1-2; 7 bases agree with TRBD1. Germline CDR1 is SGHRS and CDR2 is YFSETQ. The CDR3 length is 14 residues. V was clipped by 6 bases and J by 2 bases; unmatched bases: 7. CDR3 region: CASTTEGQNYGYTF. Written as DNA, the CDR3 is TGCGCCAGCACCACGGAGGGACAGAACTATGGCTACACCTTC.